This TCR beta chain was found in a study of cytomegalovirus exposure and HLA in healthy donors. Findings and caveats of the study: Differences between HLA loci emerged in a later analysis of TCR association rates, with DRB1 most and HLA-C fewest.

The PCR used 60 Vbeta and 13 Jbeta primers. TCRdb's copy holds only in-frame clones and misses some; the assay was immunoSEQ multiplex PCR. Across around 35,000 clones, the top ten clones capture approximately 2% of the sample. V was clipped by 7 bases and J by 6 bases; unmatched bases: 5. This CDR3 spans 12 amino acids. Germline V gene sequence: CDR1 MDHEN, CDR2 SYDVKM. Concerning this clone: Its antigen is as yet unknown.

The specimen sequenced was PBMCs. V is TRBV28 and J is TRBJ2-7; 8 bases map to TRBD1. The source of this sequence is a middle-aged woman in good health and CMV-seropositive. This CDR3 is CASNVQGVEQYF. The DNA of the CDR3 is TGTGCCAGCAATGTACAGGGGGTCGAGCAGTACTTC.